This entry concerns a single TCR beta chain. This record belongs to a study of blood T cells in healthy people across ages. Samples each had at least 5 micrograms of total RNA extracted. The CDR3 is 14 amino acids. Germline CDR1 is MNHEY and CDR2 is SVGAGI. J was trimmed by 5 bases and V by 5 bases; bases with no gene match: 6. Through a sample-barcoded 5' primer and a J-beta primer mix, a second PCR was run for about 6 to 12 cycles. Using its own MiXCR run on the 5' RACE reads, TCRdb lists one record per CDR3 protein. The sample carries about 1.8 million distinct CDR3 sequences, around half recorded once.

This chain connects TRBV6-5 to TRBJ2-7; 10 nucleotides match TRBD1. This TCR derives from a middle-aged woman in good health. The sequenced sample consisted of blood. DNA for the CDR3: TGTGCCAGCAGTGGCTGGGACAGGGGCGACGAGCAGTACTTC. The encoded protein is CASSGWDRGDEQYF.